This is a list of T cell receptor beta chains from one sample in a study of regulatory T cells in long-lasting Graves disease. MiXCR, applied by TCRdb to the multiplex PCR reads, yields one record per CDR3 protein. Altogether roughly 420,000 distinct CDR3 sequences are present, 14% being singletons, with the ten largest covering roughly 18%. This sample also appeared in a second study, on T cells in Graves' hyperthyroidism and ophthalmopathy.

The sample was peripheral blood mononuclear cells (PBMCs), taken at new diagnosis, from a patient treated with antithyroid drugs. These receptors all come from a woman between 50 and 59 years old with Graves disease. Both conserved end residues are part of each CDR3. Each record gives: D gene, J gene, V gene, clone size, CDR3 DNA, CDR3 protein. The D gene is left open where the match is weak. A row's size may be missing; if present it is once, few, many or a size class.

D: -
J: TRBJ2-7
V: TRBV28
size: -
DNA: TGTGCCAGCAGTTTCTACCGCGAGCAGTACTTC
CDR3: CASSFYREQYF

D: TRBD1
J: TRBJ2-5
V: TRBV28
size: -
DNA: TGTGCCAGCAGTTTAAGGGGGCTCCGGGAGACCCAGTACTTC
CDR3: CASSLRGLRETQYF

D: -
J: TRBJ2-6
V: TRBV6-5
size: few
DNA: TGTGCCAGCAGTTACAGTAGCTCTGGGGCCAACGTCCTGACTTTC
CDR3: CASSYSSSGANVLTF

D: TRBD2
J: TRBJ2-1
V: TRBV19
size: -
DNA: TGTGCCAGTAGTATGGGTTTAGCGGGAGGGAGCTCCTACAATGAGCAGTTCTTC
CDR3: CASSMGLAGGSSYNEQFF

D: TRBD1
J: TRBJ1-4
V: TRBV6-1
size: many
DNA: TGTGCCAGCAGAAGACAGGGTACAACTAATGAAAAACTGTTTTTT
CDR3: CASRRQGTTNEKLFF

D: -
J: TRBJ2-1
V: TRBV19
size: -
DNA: TGTGCCAGTAGTATAGATCGCAGTAGCTCCTACAATGAGCAGTTCTTC
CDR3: CASSIDRSSSYNEQFF

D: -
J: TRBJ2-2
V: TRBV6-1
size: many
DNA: TGTGCCAGCAGGATGGGTTTCACCGGGGAGCTGTTTTTT
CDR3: CASRMGFTGELFF

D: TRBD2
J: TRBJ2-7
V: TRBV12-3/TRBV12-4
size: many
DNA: TGTGCCAGCAGTTCTTACCGGACTAGCGGGAACAACGAGCAGTACTTC
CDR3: CASSSYRTSGNNEQYF

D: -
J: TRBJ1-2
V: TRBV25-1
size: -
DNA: TGTGCCAGCAGTTCTGGGACAACTCTTACTTCTAACTATGGCTACACCTTC
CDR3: CASSSGTTLTSNYGYTF

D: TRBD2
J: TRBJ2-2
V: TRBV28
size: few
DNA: TGTGCCAGCAGCCTACTAGCGGGAGGGGGCGGGGAGCTGTTTTTT
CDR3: CASSLLAGGGGELFF

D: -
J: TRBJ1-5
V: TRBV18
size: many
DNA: TGTGCCAGCTCACCAGGACCGGGGTACGCTCAGCCCCAGCATTTT
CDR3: CASSPGPGYAQPQHF

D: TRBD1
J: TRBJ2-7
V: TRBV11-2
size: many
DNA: TGTGCCAGCAGCCTCCCCACGGACAGGGTTCATTCCTACGAGCAGTACTTC
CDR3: CASSLPTDRVHSYEQYF

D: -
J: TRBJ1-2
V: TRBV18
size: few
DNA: TGTGCCAGCTCACCGAGTACAGATAACTATGGCTACACCTTC
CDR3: CASSPSTDNYGYTF

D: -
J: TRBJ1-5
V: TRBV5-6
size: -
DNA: TGTGCCAGCAGCTCCTTCCGGGGTAACCAGCCCCAGCATTTT
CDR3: CASSSFRGNQPQHF

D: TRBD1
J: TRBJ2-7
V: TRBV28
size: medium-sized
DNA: TGTGCCAGCAGCCCGGGACAGGGTTACGAGCAGTACTTC
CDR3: CASSPGQGYEQYF

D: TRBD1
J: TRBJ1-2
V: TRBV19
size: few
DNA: TGTGCCAGTAGTATGGACAGGGTGAACTATGGCTACACCTTC
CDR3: CASSMDRVNYGYTF

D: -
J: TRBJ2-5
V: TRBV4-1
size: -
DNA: TGCGCCAGCAGCCTTCAACGGGGTCCCCGAGAGACCCAGTACTTC
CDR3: CASSLQRGPRETQYF

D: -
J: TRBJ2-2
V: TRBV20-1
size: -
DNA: TGCAGTGCCCCTTTTGTGGGAACTAACACCGGGGAGCTGTTTTTT
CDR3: CSAPFVGTNTGELFF

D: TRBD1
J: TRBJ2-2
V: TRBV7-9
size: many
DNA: TGTGCCAGCATCAGAACAGGGGACAGGGTAAACACCGGGGAGCTGTTTTTT
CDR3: CASIRTGDRVNTGELFF

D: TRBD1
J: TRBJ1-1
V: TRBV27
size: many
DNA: TGTGCCAGCAGGCCGTTGGGGGACAGTAACACTGAAGCTTTCTTT
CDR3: CASRPLGDSNTEAFF

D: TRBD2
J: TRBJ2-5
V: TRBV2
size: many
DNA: TGTGCCAGCAGTGTGGGAGCGGGAGGCCGGGAGACCCAGTACTTC
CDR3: CASSVGAGGRETQYF

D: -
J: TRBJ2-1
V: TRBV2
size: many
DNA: TGTGCCAGCAGTGACGCCCGGGCGGGAAGCAATGAGCAGTTCTTC
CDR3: CASSDARAGSNEQFF

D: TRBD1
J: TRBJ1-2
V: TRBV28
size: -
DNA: TGTGCCAGCAGTTCAGGACAGGGCAGAGGGTATGGCTACACCTTC
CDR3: CASSSGQGRGYGYTF

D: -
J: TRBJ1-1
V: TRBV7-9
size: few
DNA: TGTGCCAGCAGCTTAGCAGTCGGTGAATCCGCGGCAGAGCGTGAAGCTTTCTTT
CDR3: CASSLAVGESAAEREAFF

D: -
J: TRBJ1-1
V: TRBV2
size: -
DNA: TGTGCCAGCAGCTTACGACAGCCGAACACTGAAGCTTTCTTT
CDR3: CASSLRQPNTEAFF

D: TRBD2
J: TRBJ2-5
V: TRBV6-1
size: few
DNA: TGTGCCAGCAGTGTAGGTAGCGGGATTCCCCAAGAGACCCAGTACTTC
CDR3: CASSVGSGIPQETQYF